Shown below are 29 T cell receptor beta chains from a single sample sequenced in a study of T cells in Graves' hyperthyroidism and ophthalmopathy. Template material for amplifying TCR beta CDR3 regions consisted of RNA transcripts. The TCR CDR3 first-round RT-PCR relied on the HTBI primer set. TCRdb analysed the multiplex PCR reads with MiXCR anew, one entry per CDR3 protein. The sample holds 530,000 or so distinct CDR3 sequences, roughly a sixth seen once. What was sequenced was blood. These receptor sequences come from a woman younger than 35 with Graves' ophthalmopathy.

CDR3 protein: CASSPRVRQTDTQYF. Written as DNA, the CDR3 is TGTGCCAGCTCACCACGAGTGAGACAGACAGATACGCAGTATTTT. V usage is TRBV18 and J usage is TRBJ2-3; weak D call: TRBD1 (5 bases). The CDR3 runs to 15 residues. Trimming pared 1 base from V and 3 bases from J, leaving 11 bases between. Germline CDR1 KGHSH, CDR2 LQKENI.

This clonotype showed up many times. V usage is TRBV2 and J usage is TRBJ1-1; tentatively, D is TRBD1 (5 bases). Germline V gene sequence: CDR1 SNHLY, CDR2 FYNNEI. This CDR3 is 15 amino acids long. The V end lost 5 bases, the J end lost 0 bases, and 13 bases lay between the germline ends. CDR3 in amino acids: CASSNPREVNTEAFF. The CDR3 DNA reads as TGTGCCAGCAGTAACCCCAGGGAGGTGAACACTGAAGCTTTCTTT.

This clonotype was picked up a small number of times. The V call is TRBV9, the J call TRBJ1-4, with D possibly matching TRBD1 (5 bases). The V and J ends lost 4 bases and 7 bases respectively, with 17 bases between them. The germline gives CDR1 SGDLS, CDR2 YYNGEE. The CDR3 covers 15 residues. This chain's CDR3 is CASSLLWGWSEKLFF. The CDR3 DNA reads TGTGCCAGCAGCCTACTCTGGGGGTGGAGTGAAAAACTGTTTTTT. Complete variable domain (other parts from reference TRBV9 and TRBJ1-4): DSGVTQTPKHLITATGQRVTLRCSPRSGDLSVYWYQQSLDQGLQFLIQYYNGEERAKGNILERFSAQQFPDLHSELNLSSLELGDSALYFCASSLLWGWSEKLFFGSGTQLSVL.

The rearrangement joins TRBV19 to TRBJ2-1, with D perhaps TRBD2 (7 bases). The ends were cut back, 3 bases at V and 4 bases at J, with 22 bases in the middle. There are 18 residues in the CDR3. The germline V gene encodes CDR1 LNHDA and CDR2 SQIVND (reference sequence). CDR3 residues: CASSIGGEGGGGYNEQFF. Here the CDR3 DNA reads TGTGCCAGTAGTATTGGAGGAGAAGGAGGGGGAGGGTACAATGAGCAGTTCTTC.

This chain links TRBV24-1 with TRBJ2-2; 8 bases align to TRBD1. Per germline, CDR1 KGHDR and CDR2 SFDVKD. With 5 bases clipped from V and 7 bases from J, the junction kept 5 bases outside the gene matches. The CDR3 covers 14 residues. The CDR3 nucleotides are TGTGCCACCAGTGTGCAGGGGGCGGGCGGGGAGCTGTTTTTT. This translates into CATSVQGAGGELFF.

This chain joins TRBV5-1 and TRBJ2-3; D might be TRBD1 (5 bases). This CDR3 is built from 13 residues. The germline CDR1 and CDR2 sequences are SGHRS and YFSETQ. The V gene lost 4 bases and the J gene lost 4 bases, with 10 bases spanning the gap. The CDR3 region has the DNA TGCGCCAGCAGCCAGTCCAGGGCAGATACGCAGTATTTT. Amino acids: CASSQSRADTQYF.

The chain joins TRBV7-6 to TRBJ2-1, with TRBD1 as a possible D gene (6 bases). CDR1 and CDR2 (germline): SGHVS, FNYEAQ. Trimming left V 4 bases short and J 1 base short, with 8 bases between. The CDR3 totals 14 residues. CDR3 nucleotide sequence: TGTGCCAGCAGCTCCCAGGGGTCCTACAATGAGCAGTTCTTC. Residues: CASSSQGSYNEQFF.

In its sample, this clonotype was seen a few times. The rearrangement joins TRBV10-3 to TRBJ1-1, with D possibly matching TRBD1 (5 bases). The CDR3 totals 14 residues. Deletions cut 4 bases from V and 0 bases from J, with 9 bases between. From germline, CDR1 is ENHRY and CDR2 SYGVKD. CDR3 region: CAISATGLNTEAFF. In DNA form, the CDR3 reads TGTGCCATCAGTGCAACAGGACTGAACACTGAAGCTTTCTTT.

This CDR3 is CASSFNFGQENTEAFF. The CDR3 bases are TGTGCCAGCAGCTTTAATTTTGGACAGGAGAACACTGAAGCTTTCTTT. This chain links TRBV11-2 with TRBJ1-1; 7 nucleotides match TRBD1. The CDR3 has 16 residues. J gave up 1 base and V 3 bases, and 8 bases lay outside the gene matches. Germline CDR1 SGHAT, CDR2 FQNNGV.

In its sample, this clonotype was seen many times. The gene calls are TRBV2 and TRBJ1-1; D is uncertain. Looked up from germline, CDR1 is SNHLY and CDR2 is FYNNEI. The CDR3 runs to 12 residues. V shed 1 base and J shed 5 bases, with 5 bases lying between them. The CDR3 here is CASSEVATEAFF. In DNA form, the CDR3 reads TGTGCCAGCAGTGAAGTGGCGACTGAAGCTTTCTTT.

The table lists this clonotype with many counts. The rearrangement joins TRBV28 to TRBJ1-1; D is unresolved. The V end was cut by 3 bases, the J end by 5 bases, with 13 bases between. This CDR3 spans 14 amino acids. The germline gives CDR1 MDHEN, CDR2 SYDVKM. CDR3 bases: TGTGCCAGCAGTTTCCCGGGTGCGAGGACTGAAGCTTTCTTT. It encodes CASSFPGARTEAFF.

The V gene is TRBV9, the J gene TRBJ1-2, with TRBD1 identical over 7 bases. CDR1 SGDLS and CDR2 YYNGEE come from the germline V gene. This CDR3 spans 15 amino acids. The V and J ends lost 4 bases and 4 bases, in that order; junction bases with no gene match: 10. In DNA form, the CDR3 reads TGTGCCAGCAGCCCACAAGGCCCAGGGGGCTATGGCTACACCTTC. It is translated as CASSPQGPGGYGYTF.

The rearrangement joins TRBV12-3 or TRBV12-4 to TRBJ1-2, with 8 positions matching TRBD1. The CDR3 is 14 residues long. Trimming removed 6 bases from V and 6 bases from J; junction bases left unmatched: 9. The CDR3 is CASSPTGELHGYTF. CDR3 coding DNA: TGTGCCAGCAGCCCGACAGGGGAACTGCATGGCTACACCTTC.

A note on this clonotype: Just one base apart from a much larger clone, this may be a read error. This chain uses TRBV7-2 with TRBJ2-7, with 10 bases lining up with TRBD2. The CDR3 loop spans 17 amino acids. Germline V lookup: CDR1 SGHTA, CDR2 FQGNSA. The CDR3 nucleotides are TGTGCCAACAGCTTAGTTGGACTAGCGGAAACCGCCTACGAGCAGTACTTC. It codes for CANSLVGLAETAYEQYF.

This clonotype has just a few counts. The genes are TRBV19 and TRBJ1-5; D is perhaps TRBD1 (5 bases). This CDR3 region has 15 residues. Trimming cost V 3 bases and J 3 bases, with 12 bases left between them. Germline V CDR1 and CDR2: LNHDA, SQIVND (reference sequence). This CDR3 is CASSMFQGNNQPQHF. The CDR3, as DNA: TGTGCCAGTAGTATGTTTCAGGGAAACAATCAGCCCCAGCATTTT.

This clonotype has a count of ten or more. The chain links TRBV2 to TRBJ1-1; 8 positions match TRBD1. The germline V gene has CDR1 SNHLY and CDR2 FYNNEI. Germline trimming cut 6 bases from V and 4 bases from J; bases unmatched to any gene: 7. The CDR3 loop spans 14 amino acids. This CDR3 reads CASRTTGAVTEAFF. The DNA of the CDR3 is TGTGCCAGCAGGACGACAGGGGCGGTCACTGAAGCTTTCTTT.

This clonotype was recorded at least ten times. At one end the junction does not follow the germline gene, possibly because of a read error. CDR3 nucleotide sequence: TGTGCCAGCAGCTTAGGCTACGAGCAGTACTTC. Amino acid sequence: CASSLGYEQYF. The V gene is TRBV12-3 or TRBV12-4, the J gene TRBJ2-7, with D hard to call. This CDR3 comprises 11 residues.

This clonotype was seen ten or more times. V and J are TRBV7-9 and TRBJ2-7, with D maybe TRBD1 (5 bases). CDR1 is SEHNR, CDR2 FQNEAQ, per germline (reference sequence). V lost 5 bases and J lost 2, with 16 bases in between. The CDR3 is 15 residues long. This CDR3 reads CASSPFEDTAYEQYF. CDR3 DNA sequence: TGTGCCAGCAGCCCCTTCGAGGACACGGCCTACGAGCAGTACTTC.

This clonotype has at least ten counts. The chain has TRBV2 and TRBJ1-2, with D unclear. CDR1 is SNHLY and CDR2 is FYNNEI in the germline V gene. This CDR3 region has 11 residues. V dropped 11 bases and J dropped 3 bases, with 10 bases sitting between them. The CDR3 loop reads CAGDSDYGYTF. The DNA for the CDR3 is TGTGCCGGCGATTCTGACTATGGCTACACCTTC.

The rearrangement links TRBV6-1 to TRBJ1-1, with D possibly being TRBD1 (6 bases). Germline-derived CDR1 and CDR2 are MNHNS and SASEGT. This CDR3 contains 14 residues. Trimming left V 4 bases short and J 5 bases short, with 14 bases between. CDR3 loop: CASSGGQPGTEAFF. DNA of the CDR3: TGTGCCAGCAGTGGCGGACAGCCCGGGACTGAAGCTTTCTTT.

V gene TRBV6-1 combines with J gene TRBJ2-7; D gene ambiguous. From germline, CDR1 is MNHNS and CDR2 SASEGT. The CDR3 is 14 amino acids. Trimming cost V 8 bases and J 5 bases, with 19 bases left between them. The CDR3 loop reads CASALERSSHEQYF. The CDR3 coding sequence is TGTGCCAGCGCTCTCGAAAGGTCTAGTCACGAGCAGTACTTC.

This clonotype came up many times. The chain uses TRBV13 and TRBJ2-7, with 7 bases identical to TRBD1. V lost 5 bases to trimming and J lost 2 bases; unmatched junction nucleotides: 6. This CDR3 has 14 amino acids. Germline CDR1 PRHDT, CDR2 FYEKMQ (reference sequence). Here the CDR3 reads CASSPRTGAYEQYF. As DNA, the CDR3 is TGTGCCAGCAGCCCGAGGACAGGAGCCTACGAGCAGTACTTC.

This clonotype has a handful of counts. V gene TRBV5-1 combines with J gene TRBJ1-1, with TRBD1 matching over 10 bases. CDR1 is SGHRS and CDR2 is YFSETQ in the germline V gene. The CDR3 has 15 amino acids. V dropped 3 bases and J dropped 6; count of bases not matched to a gene: 8. The CDR3 protein is CASSSRDRGIPEAFF. The CDR3 nucleotides read TGCGCCAGCAGCTCGCGGGACAGGGGAATCCCTGAAGCTTTCTTT.

This sequence joins TRBV9 and TRBJ2-3; D not certain. CDR3 length: 13 amino acids. The germline gives CDR1 SGDLS, CDR2 YYNGEE. V lost 3 bases, J lost 2 bases, and 7 bases lay in between. CDR3 loop: CASSDQNTDTQYF. The CDR3 DNA follows: TGTGCCAGCAGCGACCAGAACACAGATACGCAGTATTTT. Drawing the rest from reference TRBV9 and TRBJ2-3, the complete variable domain is DSGVTQTPKHLITATGQRVTLRCSPRSGDLSVYWYQQSLDQGLQFLIQYYNGEERAKGNILERFSAQQFPDLHSELNLSSLELGDSALYFCASSDQNTDTQYFGPGTRLTVL.

Ten or more counts support this clonotype. V and J are TRBV27 and TRBJ2-3; the match to TRBD2 covers 9 bases. Germline V gene sequence: CDR1 MNHEY, CDR2 SMNVEV (reference sequence). V shed 0 bases, J shed 0 bases, and the junction held 7 bases outside the gene matches. The CDR3 is 18 residues long. In nucleotides, the CDR3 is TGTGCCAGCAGTTTATCCCCCCCTAGCGGGACTAGCACAGATACGCAGTATTTT. Translation gives CASSLSPPSGTSTDTQYF.

This clonotype was seen a few times. The rearrangement uses TRBV20-1 and TRBJ1-2; no firm D call. CDR1 is DFQATT, CDR2 SNEGSKA, per germline (reference sequence). CDR3 length equals 12 residues. V was shortened by 6 bases and J by 4 bases, with 12 bases between the two germline ends. The CDR3 region is CSAPTRAYGYTF. The CDR3 DNA follows: TGCAGTGCCCCGACACGGGCCTATGGCTACACCTTC.

As DNA, the CDR3 is TGTGCCAGCAGCTTAAAGGGGGCGGGTGTAAATGGCTACACCTTC. As protein: CASSLKGAGVNGYTF. The chain combines TRBV11-2 with TRBJ1-2; 7 nucleotides match TRBD1. This CDR3 region has 15 residues. Germline CDR1 reads SGHAT; CDR2 reads FQNNGV. J gave up 6 bases and V 2 bases, and 9 bases lay outside the gene matches. The full variable domain, in which reference TRBV11-2 and TRBJ1-2 provide the parts outside the CDR3, is EAGVAQSPRYKIIEKRQSVAFWCNPISGHATLYWYQQILGQGPKLLIQFQNNGVVDDSQLPKDRFSAERLKGVDSTLKIQPAKLEDSAVYLCASSLKGAGVNGYTFGSGTRLTVV.

The table lists this clonotype with many counts. The chain couples TRBV20-1 to TRBJ2-7, with a tentative D call TRBD2 (6 bases). Germline V lookup: CDR1 DFQATT, CDR2 SNEGSKA (reference sequence). This CDR3 region has 15 residues. Trimming stripped 0 bases from V and 3 bases from J, with 15 bases between. The CDR3 DNA reads TGCAGTGCTAGAGATTTGGGTTCGGGGGTCTACGAGCAGTACTTC. Translating it yields CSARDLGSGVYEQYF.

V is TRBV7-3 and J is TRBJ2-5, with D possibly being TRBD1 or TRBD2 (5 bases each). This CDR3 region has 17 residues. V was cut by 1 base and J by 4 bases, with 19 bases left in between. Germline V CDR1 and CDR2: SGHTA, FQGTGA. The CDR3 DNA sequence: TGTGCCAGCAGCTTAAGTCGGGGCAACGGGCAAAGAGAGACCCAGTACTTC. Translated, it gives CASSLSRGNGQRETQYF.